What follows are 3 T cell receptor beta chains derived from one specimen sequenced in a study of cytomegalovirus exposure and HLA in healthy donors. With 60 Vbeta and 13 Jbeta primers, the PCR was carried out. TCRdb keeps only in-frame clones here, not all; method: immunoSEQ multiplex PCR. The sample includes roughly 130,000 clones, roughly four fifths of them seen just once. Sequenced: PBMCs. The receptors were sampled from a woman in her forties or fifties in good health and CMV-seropositive.

A single count supports this clone. The chain links TRBV12-5 to TRBJ2-3, with D maybe TRBD1 (6 bases). This CDR3 region has 16 residues. Trimming stripped 2 bases from V and 0 bases from J, with 12 bases between. Germline V CDR1 and CDR2: LGHNT, FRNRAP. This CDR3 is CASGLTGLTSTDTQYF. The CDR3, as DNA: TGTGCTAGTGGTTTGACAGGGTTAACTAGCACAGATACGCAGTATTTT. The whole variable domain, remainder taken from reference TRBV12-5 and TRBJ2-3, is DARVTQTPRHKVTEMGQEVTMRCQPILGHNTVFWYRQTMMQGLELLAYFRNRAPLDDSGMPKDRFSAEMPDATLATLKIQPSEPRDSAVYFCASGLTGLTSTDTQYFGPGTRLTVL.

V and J are TRBV11-2 and TRBJ1-6, with 9 bases lining up with TRBD1. The CDR3 length is 18 residues. The junction had 10 bases not matched to a gene; V was cut back by 2 bases and J by 5 bases. Per germline, CDR1 SGHAT and CDR2 FQNNGV. The CDR3 sequence is CASSLRAGGQGNNSPLHF. CDR3 bases: TGTGCCAGCAGCTTACGGGCGGGGGGACAGGGTAATAATTCACCCCTCCACTTT.

This chain joins TRBV5-4 and TRBJ1-1; D ambiguous. The CDR3 is made up of 12 amino acids. V lost 2 bases and J lost 6, with 8 bases in between. The V gene's germline CDR1 is SGHNT and CDR2 YYREEE (reference sequence). CDR3 loop: CASSFGSPEAFF. The CDR3 DNA sequence: TGTGCCAGCAGCTTTGGGAGCCCTGAAGCTTTCTTT.